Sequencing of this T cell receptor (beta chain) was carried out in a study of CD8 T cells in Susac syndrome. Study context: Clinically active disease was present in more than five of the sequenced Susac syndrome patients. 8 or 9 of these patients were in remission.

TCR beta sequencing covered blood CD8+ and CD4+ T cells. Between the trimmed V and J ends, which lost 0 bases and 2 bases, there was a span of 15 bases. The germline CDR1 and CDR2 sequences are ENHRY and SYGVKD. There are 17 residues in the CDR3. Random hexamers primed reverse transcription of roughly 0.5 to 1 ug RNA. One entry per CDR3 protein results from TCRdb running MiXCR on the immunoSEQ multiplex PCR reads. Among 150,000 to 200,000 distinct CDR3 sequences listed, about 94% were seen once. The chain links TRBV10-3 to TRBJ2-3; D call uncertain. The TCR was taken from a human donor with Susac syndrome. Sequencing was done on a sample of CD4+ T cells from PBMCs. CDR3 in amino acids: CAISESTFDPHTDTQYF. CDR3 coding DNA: TGTGCCATCAGTGAGTCAACCTTTGACCCGCACACAGATACGCAGTATTTT.